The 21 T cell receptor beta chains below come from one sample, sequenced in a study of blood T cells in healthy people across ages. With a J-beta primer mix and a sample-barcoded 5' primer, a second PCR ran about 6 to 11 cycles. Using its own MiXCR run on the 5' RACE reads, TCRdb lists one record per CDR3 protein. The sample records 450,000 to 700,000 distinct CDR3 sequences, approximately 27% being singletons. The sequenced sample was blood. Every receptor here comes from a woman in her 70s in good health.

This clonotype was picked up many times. In DNA, the CDR3 is TGTGCCAGCAGCTTATCAGGGGGGGTCCTTCCCTACGAGCAGTACTTC. Its translation is CASSLSGGVLPYEQYF. The chain employs TRBV7-2 and TRBJ2-7, with D perhaps assigned TRBD1 or TRBD2 (7 bases each). In germline, CDR1 is SGHTA, CDR2 FQGNSA. The CDR3 sequence is 16 residues long. V dropped 2 bases and J dropped 2 bases, with 16 bases sitting between them.

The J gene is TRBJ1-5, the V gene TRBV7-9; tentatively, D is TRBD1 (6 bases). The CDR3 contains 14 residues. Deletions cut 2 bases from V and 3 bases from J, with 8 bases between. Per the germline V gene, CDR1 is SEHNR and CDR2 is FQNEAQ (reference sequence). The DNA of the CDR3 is TGTGCCAGCAGCTTATGGGACACCAATCAGCCCCAGCATTTT. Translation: CASSLWDTNQPQHF.

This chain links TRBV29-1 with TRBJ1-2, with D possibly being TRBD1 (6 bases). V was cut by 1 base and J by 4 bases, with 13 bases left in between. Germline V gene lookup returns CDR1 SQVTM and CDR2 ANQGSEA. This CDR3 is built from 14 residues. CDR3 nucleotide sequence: TGCAGCGTTGAAGCGGAGGACAGCAGCTATGGCTACACCTTC. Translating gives CSVEAEDSSYGYTF.

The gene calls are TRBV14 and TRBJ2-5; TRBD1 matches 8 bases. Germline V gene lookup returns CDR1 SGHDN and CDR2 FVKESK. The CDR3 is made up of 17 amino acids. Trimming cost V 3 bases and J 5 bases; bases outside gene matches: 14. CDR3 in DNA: TGTGCCAGCAGCCACGACAGGGGAGTGAATTTTGGTGAGACCCAGTACTTC. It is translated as CASSHDRGVNFGETQYF.

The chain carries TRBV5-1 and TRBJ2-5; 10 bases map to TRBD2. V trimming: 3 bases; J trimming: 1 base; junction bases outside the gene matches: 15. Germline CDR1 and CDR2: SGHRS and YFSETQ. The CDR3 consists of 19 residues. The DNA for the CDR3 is TGCGCCAGCAGCTCGGCCGTTACACTAGCGGGGTTGGGCCAAGAGACCCAGTACTTC. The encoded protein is CASSSAVTLAGLGQETQYF.

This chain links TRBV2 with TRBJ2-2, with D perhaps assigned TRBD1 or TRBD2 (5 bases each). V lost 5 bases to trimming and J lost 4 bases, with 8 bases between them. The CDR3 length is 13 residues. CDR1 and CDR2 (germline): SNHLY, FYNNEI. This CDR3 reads CASSRDRTGELFF. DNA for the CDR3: TGTGCCAGCAGTCGGGACCGCACCGGGGAGCTGTTTTTT.

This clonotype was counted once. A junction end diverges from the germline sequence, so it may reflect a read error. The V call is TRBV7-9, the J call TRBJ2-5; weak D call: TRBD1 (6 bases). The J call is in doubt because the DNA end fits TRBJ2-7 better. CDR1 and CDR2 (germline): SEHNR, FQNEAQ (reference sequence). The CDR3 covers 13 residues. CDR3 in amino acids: CAGSSGRGYEQYF. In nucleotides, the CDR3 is TGTGCCGGCAGCTCCGGCAGGGGATACGAGCAGTACTTC.

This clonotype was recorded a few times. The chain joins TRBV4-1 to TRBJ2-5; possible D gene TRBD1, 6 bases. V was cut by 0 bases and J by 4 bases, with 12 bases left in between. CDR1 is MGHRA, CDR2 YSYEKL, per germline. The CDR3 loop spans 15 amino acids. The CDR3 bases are TGCGCCAGCAGCCAAGACGGCAACAGGGTAGAGACCCAGTACTTC. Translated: CASSQDGNRVETQYF.

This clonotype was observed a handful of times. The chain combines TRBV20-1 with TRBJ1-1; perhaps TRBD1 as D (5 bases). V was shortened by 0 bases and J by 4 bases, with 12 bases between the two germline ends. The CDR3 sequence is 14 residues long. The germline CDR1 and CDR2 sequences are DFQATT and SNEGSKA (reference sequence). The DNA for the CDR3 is TGCAGTGCTAGAGATCCAACAGGACCCACTGAAGCTTTCTTT. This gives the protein CSARDPTGPTEAFF.

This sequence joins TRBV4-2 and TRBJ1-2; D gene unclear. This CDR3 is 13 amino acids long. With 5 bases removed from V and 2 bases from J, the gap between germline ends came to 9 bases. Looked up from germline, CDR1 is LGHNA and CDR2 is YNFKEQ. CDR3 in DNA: TGTGCCAGCAGCTCTGAAAGGAACTATGGCTACACCTTC. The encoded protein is CASSSERNYGYTF.

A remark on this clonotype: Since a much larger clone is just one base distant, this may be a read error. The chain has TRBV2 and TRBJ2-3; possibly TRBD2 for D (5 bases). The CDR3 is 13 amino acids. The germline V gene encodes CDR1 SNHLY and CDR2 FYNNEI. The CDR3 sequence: CASSLGSADAQYF. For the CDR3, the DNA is TGTGCCAGCAGTTTAGGGAGCGCAGATGCGCAGTATTTT.

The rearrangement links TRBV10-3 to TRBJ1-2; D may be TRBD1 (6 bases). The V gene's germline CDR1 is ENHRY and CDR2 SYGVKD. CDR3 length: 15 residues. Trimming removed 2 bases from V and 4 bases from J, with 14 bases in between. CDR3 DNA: TGTGCCATCAGTGAGGGCCTGGACAGCTTCTATGGCTACACCTTC. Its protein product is CAISEGLDSFYGYTF.

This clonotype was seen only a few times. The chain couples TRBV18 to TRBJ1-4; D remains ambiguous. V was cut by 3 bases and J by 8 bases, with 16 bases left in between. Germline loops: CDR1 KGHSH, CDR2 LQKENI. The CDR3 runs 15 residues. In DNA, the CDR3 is TGTGCCAGCTCACCTTCACAAGCGGCGGAAGAAAAACTGTTTTTT. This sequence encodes CASSPSQAAEEKLFF.

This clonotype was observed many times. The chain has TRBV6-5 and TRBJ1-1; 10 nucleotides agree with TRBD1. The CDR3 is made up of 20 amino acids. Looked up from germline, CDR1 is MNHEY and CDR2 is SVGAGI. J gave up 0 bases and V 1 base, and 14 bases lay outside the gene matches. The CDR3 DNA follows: TGTGCCAGCAGTTACTTGACAGGGGGCCGCGGACCAAATATGAACACTGAAGCTTTCTTT. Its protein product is CASSYLTGGRGPNMNTEAFF.

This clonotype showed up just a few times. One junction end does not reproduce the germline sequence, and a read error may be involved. CDR3 amino acids: CASSKAGGLMETQYF. The CDR3 region has the DNA TGTGCCAGCAGTAAAGCGGGGGGGCTAATGGAGACCCAGTACTTC. The J gene is TRBJ2-5, the V gene TRBV6-1, with 10 bases identical to TRBD2. The CDR3 has 15 residues. Germline V gene data show CDR1 as MNHNS and CDR2 as SASEGT.

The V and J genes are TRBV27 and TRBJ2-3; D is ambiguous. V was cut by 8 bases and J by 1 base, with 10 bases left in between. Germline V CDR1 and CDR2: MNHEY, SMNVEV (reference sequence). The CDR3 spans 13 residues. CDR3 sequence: CASRRMGTDTQYF. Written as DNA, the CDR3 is TGTGCCAGCCGCAGGATGGGCACAGATACGCAGTATTTT.

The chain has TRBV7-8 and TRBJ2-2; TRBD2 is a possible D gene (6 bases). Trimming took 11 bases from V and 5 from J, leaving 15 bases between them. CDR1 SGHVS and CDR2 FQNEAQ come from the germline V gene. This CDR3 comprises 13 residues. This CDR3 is CAGTSRETGELFF. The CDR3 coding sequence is TGTGCCGGGACTTCCAGGGAGACCGGGGAGCTGTTTTTT.

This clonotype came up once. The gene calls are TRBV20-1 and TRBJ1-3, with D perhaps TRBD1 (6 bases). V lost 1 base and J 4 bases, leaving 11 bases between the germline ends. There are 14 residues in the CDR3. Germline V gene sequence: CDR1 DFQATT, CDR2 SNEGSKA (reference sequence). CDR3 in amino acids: CSARAGAGGNTIYF. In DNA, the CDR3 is TGCAGTGCTAGAGCGGGGGCGGGGGGAAACACCATATATTTT.

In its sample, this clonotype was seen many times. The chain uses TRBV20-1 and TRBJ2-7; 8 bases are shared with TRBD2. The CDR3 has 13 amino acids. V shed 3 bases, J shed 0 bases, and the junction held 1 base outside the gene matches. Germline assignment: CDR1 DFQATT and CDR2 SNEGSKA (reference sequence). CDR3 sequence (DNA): TGCAGTGCTAGCGGGGGGGCCTCCTACGAGCAGTACTTC. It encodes CSASGGASYEQYF.

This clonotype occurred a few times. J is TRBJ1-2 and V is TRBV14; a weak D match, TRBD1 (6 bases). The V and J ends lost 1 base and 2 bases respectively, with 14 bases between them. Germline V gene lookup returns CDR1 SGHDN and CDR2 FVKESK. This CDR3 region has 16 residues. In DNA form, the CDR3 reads TGTGCCAGCAGCCAAGTGGTCGGGGGGCCCAACTATGGCTACACCTTC. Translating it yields CASSQVVGGPNYGYTF.

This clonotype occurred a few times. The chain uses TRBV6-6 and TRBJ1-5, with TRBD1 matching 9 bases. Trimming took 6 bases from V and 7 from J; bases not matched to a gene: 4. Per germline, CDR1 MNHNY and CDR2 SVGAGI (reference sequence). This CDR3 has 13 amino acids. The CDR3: CASRGQGGQPQHF. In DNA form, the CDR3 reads TGTGCCAGCAGGGGACAGGGCGGCCAGCCCCAGCATTTT.